The rows below give T cell receptor beta chains drawn from one sample of a study of blood T cell repertoires in COVID-19. The repertoire was sequenced with immunoSEQ multiplex PCR; TCRdb's copy has only in-frame clones and lacks some. Here the sample spans about 98,000 clones, around nine tenths being singletons. Sequencing was performed on peripheral blood. All receptors derive from a man aged 50-59 years with acute or convalescent COVID-19. CDR3s include the opening cysteine and the closing phenylalanine or tryptophan. Not every row has a clone size; where given, it reads once, few, many or a size class.

J: TRBJ1-1
size: once
V: TRBV5-1
CDR3: CASYRDRDTEAFF

J: TRBJ2-4
size: NA
V: TRBV25-1
CDR3: CASSAPDRSKNIQYF

J: TRBJ2-3
size: NA
V: TRBV30
CDR3: CAWSVPGQTVWWTDTQYF

J: TRBJ1-1
size: once
V: TRBV5-1
CDR3: CASSLRGTGEVEDEAFF

J: TRBJ2-7
size: few
V: TRBV15
CDR3: CATSRVRQHEQYF

J: TRBJ2-2
size: once
V: TRBV19
CDR3: CASSIDLGQGAQLFF

J: TRBJ2-1
size: NA
V: TRBV20-1
CDR3: CSAPFAGKQFF

J: TRBJ2-1
size: NA
V: TRBV11-2
CDR3: CASSLDLLAGSNEQFF

J: TRBJ2-6
size: NA
V: TRBV18
CDR3: CASSPPEFSGANVLTF

J: TRBJ1-2
size: NA
V: TRBV18
CDR3: CASSSTTGGSGGYTF

J: TRBJ2-7
size: NA
V: TRBV15
CDR3: CATSRGRVYEQYF

J: TRBJ2-3
size: NA
V: TRBV3-1/TRBV3-2
CDR3: CASSSRLAGVDTQYF

J: TRBJ2-7
size: NA
V: TRBV11-3
CDR3: CASSLGRGGDYEQYF

J: TRBJ2-1
size: NA
V: TRBV11-2
CDR3: CASSPSGQGYNEQFF

J: TRBJ2-1
size: NA
V: TRBV11-3
CDR3: CASSSASGGGNEQFF

J: TRBJ2-2
size: NA
V: TRBV3-1/TRBV3-2
CDR3: CASSPGITNTGELFF

J: TRBJ2-6
size: NA
V: TRBV2
CDR3: CASMRQGAVGANVLTF

J: TRBJ1-2
size: NA
V: TRBV5-8
CDR3: CASSFEGAEYGYTF

J: TRBJ1-5
size: NA
V: TRBV30
CDR3: CAWSVGAYQPQHF

J: TRBJ2-3
size: NA
V: TRBV7-9
CDR3: CASSLVPGGTDTQYF

J: TRBJ1-2
size: NA
V: TRBV10-2
CDR3: CASRDRTNYGYTF

J: TRBJ2-7
size: NA
V: TRBV6-5
CDR3: CASRSKYYEQYF

J: TRBJ2-2
size: NA
V: TRBV19
CDR3: CASSIIANTGELFF

J: TRBJ2-1
size: NA
V: TRBV19
CDR3: CASSIQPGSGTAYDSYNEQFF